This paragraph reports one TCR beta chain. Only in-frame clones appear in the TCRdb table, and some are missing; sequencing was by immunoSEQ multiplex PCR. The sample holds some 140,000 clones, about 90% seen once. The entry originates in a study of blood T cell repertoires in COVID-19. Whole-study context: Acute and convalescent COVID-19 specimens originated in the United States, Italy and Spain. Sample material is recorded as cDNA or gDNA derived from T cells, B-cell-depleted T cells, or PBMCs.

CDR1 and CDR2 (germline): SGHAT, FQNNGV. The J segment lost 3 bases and the V segment lost 7 bases, leaving 15 bases of the junction unmatched. The CDR3 is made up of 18 amino acids. The chain recombines TRBV11-2 with TRBJ1-6; TRBD1 aligns across 7 bases. This receptor was taken from a man aged 45-65 years with acute or convalescent COVID-19. Sequenced sample: peripheral blood. CDR3 DNA: TGTGCCAGCAACGGCGGGACAGCGAGAGGCAGCTATAATTCACCCCTCCACTTT. Residues: CASNGGTARGSYNSPLHF.